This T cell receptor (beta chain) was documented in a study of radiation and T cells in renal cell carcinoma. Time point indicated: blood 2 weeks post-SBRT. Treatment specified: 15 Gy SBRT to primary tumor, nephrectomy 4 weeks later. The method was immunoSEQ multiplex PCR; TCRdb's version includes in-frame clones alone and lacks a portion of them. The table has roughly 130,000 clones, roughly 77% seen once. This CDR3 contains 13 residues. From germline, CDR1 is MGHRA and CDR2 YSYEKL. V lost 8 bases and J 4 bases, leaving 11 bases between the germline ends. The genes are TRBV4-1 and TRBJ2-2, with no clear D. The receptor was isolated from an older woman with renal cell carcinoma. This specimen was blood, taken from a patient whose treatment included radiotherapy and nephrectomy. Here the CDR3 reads CASRGVGTGELFF. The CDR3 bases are TGCGCCAGCCGAGGAGTGGGCACCGGGGAGCTGTTTTTT.